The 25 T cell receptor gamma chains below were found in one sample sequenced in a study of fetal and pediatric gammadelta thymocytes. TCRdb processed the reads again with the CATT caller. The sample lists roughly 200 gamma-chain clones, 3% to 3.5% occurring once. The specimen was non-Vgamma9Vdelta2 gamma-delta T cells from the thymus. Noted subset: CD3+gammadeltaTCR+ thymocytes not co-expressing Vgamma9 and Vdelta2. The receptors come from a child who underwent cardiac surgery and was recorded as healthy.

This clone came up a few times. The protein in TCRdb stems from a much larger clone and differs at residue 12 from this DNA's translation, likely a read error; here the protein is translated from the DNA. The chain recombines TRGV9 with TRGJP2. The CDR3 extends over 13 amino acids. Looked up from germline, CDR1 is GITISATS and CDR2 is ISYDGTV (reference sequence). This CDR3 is CALWENTGWFKTF. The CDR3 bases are TGTGCCTTGTGGGAAAACACTGGTTGGTTCAAGACGTTT.

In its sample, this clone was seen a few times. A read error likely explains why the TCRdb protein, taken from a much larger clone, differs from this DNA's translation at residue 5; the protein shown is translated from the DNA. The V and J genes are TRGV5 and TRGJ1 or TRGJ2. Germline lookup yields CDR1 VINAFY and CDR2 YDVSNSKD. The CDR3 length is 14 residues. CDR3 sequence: CATWARPQHYKKLF. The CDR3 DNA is TGTGCCACCTGGGCCAGGCCTCAGCATTATAAGAAACTCTTT.

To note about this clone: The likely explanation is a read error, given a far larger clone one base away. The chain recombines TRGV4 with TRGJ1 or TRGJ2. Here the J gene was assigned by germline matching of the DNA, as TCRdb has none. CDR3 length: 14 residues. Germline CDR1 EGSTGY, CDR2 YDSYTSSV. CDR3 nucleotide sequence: TGTGCAACCTGGGATCATCCTGATTATTATAAGAAACTCTTT. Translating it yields CATWDHPDYYKKLF.

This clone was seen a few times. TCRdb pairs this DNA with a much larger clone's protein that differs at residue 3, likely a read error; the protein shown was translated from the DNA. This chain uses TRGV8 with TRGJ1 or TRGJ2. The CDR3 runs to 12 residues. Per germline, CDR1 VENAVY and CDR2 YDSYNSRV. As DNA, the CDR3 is TGTGCCAACTGGGATATGGATTATAAGAAACTCTTT. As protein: CANWDMDYKKLF.

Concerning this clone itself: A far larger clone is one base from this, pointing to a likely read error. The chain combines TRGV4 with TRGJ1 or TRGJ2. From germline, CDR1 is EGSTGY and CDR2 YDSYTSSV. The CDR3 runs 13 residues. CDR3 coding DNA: TGTGCCACATGGGATTCTTTTTATTATAAGAAACTCTTT. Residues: CATWDSFYYKKLF.

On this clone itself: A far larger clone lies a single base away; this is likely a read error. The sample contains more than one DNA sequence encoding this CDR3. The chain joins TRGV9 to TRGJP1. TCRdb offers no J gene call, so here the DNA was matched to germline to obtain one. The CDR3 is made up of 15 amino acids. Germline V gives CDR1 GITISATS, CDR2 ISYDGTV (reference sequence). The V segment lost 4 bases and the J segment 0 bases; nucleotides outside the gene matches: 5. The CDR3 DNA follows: TGTGCCTTGTGGGATGTAAATACCACTGGTTGGTTCAAGATATTT. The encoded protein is CALWDVNTTGWFKIF.

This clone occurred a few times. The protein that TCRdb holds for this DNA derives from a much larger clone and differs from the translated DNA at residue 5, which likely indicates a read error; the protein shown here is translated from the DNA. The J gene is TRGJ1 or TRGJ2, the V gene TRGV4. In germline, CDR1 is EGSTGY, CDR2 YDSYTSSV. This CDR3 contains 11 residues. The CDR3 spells CATWGGDKKLF. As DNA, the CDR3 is TGTGCCACCTGGGGTGGGGATAAGAAACTCTTT.

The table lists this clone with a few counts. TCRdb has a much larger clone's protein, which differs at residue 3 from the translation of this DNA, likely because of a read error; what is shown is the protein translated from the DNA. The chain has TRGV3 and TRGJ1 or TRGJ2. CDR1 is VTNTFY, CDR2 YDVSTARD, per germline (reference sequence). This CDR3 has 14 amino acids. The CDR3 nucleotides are TGTGCCTCCTGGGACAGGCCTCAGCATTATAAGAAACTCTTT. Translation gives CASWDRPQHYKKLF.

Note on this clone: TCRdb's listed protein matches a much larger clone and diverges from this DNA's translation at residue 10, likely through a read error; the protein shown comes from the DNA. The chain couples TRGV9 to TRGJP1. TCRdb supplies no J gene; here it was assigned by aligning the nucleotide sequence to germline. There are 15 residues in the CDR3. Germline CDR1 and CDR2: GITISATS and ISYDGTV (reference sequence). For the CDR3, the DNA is TGTGCCTTGTGGGACGTAAATACCACTAGTTGGTTCAAGATATTT. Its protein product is CALWDVNTTSWFKIF.

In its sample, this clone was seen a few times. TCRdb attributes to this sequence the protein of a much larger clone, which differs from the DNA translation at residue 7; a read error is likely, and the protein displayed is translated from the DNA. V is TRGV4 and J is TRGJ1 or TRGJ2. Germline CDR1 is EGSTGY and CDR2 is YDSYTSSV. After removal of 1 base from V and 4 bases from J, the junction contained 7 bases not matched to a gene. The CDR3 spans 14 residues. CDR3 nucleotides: TGTGCCACCTGGGATGGCGCCATATATTATAAGAAACTCTTT. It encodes CATWDGAIYYKKLF.

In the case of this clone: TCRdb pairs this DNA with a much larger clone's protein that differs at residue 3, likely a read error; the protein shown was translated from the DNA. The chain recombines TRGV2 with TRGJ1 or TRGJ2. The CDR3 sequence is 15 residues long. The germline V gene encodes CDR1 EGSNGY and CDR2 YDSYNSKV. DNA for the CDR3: TGTGCCAACTGGGACGGGCGCTTGAATTATTATAAGAAACTCTTT. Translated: CANWDGRLNYYKKLF.

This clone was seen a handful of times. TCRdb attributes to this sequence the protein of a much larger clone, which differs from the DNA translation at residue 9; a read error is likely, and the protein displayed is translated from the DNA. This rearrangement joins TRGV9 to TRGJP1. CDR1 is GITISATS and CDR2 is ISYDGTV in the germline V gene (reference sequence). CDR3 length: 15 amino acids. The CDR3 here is CALWDVNTAGWFKIF. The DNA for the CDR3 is TGTGCCTTGTGGGACGTAAATACCGCTGGTTGGTTCAAGATATTT.

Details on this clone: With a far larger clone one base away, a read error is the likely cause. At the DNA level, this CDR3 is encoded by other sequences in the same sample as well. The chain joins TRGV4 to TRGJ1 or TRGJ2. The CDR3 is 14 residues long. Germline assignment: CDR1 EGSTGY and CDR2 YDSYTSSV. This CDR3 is CATWDHPDYYKKLF. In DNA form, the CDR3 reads TGTGCCACATGGGATCATCCTGATTATTATAAGAAACTCTTT.

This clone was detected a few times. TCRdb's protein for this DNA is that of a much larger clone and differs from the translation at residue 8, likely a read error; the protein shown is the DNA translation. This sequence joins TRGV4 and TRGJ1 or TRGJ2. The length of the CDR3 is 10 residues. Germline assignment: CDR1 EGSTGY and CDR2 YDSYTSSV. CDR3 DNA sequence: TGTGCCACCTGGTTGTATAAGAACCTCTTT. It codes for CATWLYKNLF.

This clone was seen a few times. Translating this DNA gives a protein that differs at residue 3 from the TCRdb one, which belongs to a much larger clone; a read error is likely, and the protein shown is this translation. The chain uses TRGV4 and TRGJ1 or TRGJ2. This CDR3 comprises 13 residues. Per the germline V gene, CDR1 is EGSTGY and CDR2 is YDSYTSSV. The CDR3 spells CAPWDGPHYKKLF. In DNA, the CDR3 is TGTGCCCCCTGGGATGGGCCTCATTATAAGAAACTCTTT.

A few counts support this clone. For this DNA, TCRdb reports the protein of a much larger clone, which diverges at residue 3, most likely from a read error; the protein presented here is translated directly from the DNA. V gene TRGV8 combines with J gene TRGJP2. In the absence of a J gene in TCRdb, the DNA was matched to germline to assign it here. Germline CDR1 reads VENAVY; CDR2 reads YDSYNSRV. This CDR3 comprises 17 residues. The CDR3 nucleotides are TGTGCCTCCTGGGACTCATTTATATCTCAGCGTGATTGGATCAAGACGTTT. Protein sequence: CASWDSFISQRDWIKTF.

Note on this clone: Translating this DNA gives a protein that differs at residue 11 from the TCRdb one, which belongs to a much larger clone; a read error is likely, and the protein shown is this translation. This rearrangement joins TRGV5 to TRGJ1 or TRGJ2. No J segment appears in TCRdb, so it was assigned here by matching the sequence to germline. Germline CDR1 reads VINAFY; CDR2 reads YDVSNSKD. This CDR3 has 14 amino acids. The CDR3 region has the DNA TGTGCCACCTGGGACAGGCCTCAGCATTATGAGAAACTCTTT. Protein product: CATWDRPQHYEKLF.

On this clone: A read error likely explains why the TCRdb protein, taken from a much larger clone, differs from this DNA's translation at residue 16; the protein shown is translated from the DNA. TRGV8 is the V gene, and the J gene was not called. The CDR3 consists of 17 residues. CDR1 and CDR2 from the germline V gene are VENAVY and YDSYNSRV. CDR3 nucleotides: TGTGCCACCTGGGATAGGCCTCGGGAGTTGGGCAAAAAAATCAAGTTATTT. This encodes CATWDRPRELGKKIKLF.

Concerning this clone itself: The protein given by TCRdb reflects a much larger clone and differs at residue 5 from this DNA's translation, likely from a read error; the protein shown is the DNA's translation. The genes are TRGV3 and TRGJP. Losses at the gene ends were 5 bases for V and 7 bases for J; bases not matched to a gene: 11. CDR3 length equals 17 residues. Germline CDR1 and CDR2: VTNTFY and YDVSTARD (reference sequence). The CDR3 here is CATWAQAQELGKKIKVF. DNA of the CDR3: TGTGCCACCTGGGCCCAGGCACAGGAGTTGGGCAAAAAAATCAAGGTATTT.

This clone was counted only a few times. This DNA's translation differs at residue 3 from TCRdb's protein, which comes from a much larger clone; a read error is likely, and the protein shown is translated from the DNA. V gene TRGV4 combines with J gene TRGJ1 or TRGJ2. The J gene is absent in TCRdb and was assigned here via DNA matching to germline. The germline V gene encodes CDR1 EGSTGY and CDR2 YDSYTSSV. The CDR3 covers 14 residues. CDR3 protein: CASWDHPDYYKKLF. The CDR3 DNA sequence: TGTGCCTCCTGGGATCATCCTGATTATTATAAGAAACTCTTT.

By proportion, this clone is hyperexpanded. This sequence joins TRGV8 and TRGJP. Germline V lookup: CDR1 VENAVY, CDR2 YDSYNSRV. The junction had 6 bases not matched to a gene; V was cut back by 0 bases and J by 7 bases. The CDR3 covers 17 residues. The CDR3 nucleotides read TGTGCCACCTGGGATAGGCCTCGGGAGTTGGGCAAAAAAATCAAGGTATTT. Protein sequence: CATWDRPRELGKKIKVF.

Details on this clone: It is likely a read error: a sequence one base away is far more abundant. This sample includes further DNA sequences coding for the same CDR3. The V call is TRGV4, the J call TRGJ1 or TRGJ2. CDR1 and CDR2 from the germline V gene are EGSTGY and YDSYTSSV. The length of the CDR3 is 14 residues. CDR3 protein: CATWDGPIYYKKLF. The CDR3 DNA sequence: TGTGCAACCTGGGATGGCCCCATATATTATAAGAAACTCTTT.

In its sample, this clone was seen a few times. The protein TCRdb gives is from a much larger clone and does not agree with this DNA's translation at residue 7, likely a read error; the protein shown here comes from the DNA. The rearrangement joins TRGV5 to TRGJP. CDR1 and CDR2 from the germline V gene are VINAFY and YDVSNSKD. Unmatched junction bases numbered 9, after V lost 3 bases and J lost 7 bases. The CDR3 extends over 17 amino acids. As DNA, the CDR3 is TGTGCCACCTGGGACCAGACACAGGAGTTGGGCAAAAAAATCAAGGTATTT. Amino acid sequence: CATWDQTQELGKKIKVF.

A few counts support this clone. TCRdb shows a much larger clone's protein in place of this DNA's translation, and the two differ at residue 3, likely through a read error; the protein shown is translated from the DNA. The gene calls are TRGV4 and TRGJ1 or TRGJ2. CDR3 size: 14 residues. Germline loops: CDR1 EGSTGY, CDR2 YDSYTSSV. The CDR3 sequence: CAAWDHPDYYKKLF. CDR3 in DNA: TGTGCCGCCTGGGATCATCCTGATTATTATAAGAAACTCTTT.

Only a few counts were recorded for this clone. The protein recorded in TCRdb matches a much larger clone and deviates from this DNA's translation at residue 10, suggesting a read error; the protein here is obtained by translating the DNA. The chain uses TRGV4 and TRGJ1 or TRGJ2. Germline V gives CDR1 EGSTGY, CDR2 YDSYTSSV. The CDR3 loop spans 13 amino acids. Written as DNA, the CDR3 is TGTGCCACCTGGGATGGGCCTCATTATGAGAAACTCTTT. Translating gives CATWDGPHYEKLF.